This T cell receptor beta chain was recovered during a study of shared clonotypes between healthy human individuals. It was across several immunoSEQ plates that each subset's genomic DNA was evenly split. Unsorted PBMC samples were amplified in replicate PCRs containing 300 ng DNA, 30,000 or so T cell genomes. Authors' processing steps: ImmunoSEQ output held junction-only sequences without quality scores, so filtering differed. Here immunoSEQ multiplex PCR was the method, and the copy in TCRdb shows in-frame clones only, minus some. The V and J calls and clone size were taken over from that table, and D and trimming were inferred from the DNA. The sample has about 560,000 clones, around three quarters seen once. Findings of the study overall: The study drew on few donors, limiting represented genetic and exposure-history diversity.

This clone was found many times. Antigen: not known. The TCR was taken from a woman between 40 and 55 years old in good health. Some clones in this sample may be carry-over from other donors' samples. Sequencing was carried out using PBMCs.

The CDR3 region is CASSLSRGYTF. The CDR3 DNA follows: TGTGCCAGCAGCTTATCCCGGGGCTACACCTTC. V and J are TRBV7-9 and TRBJ1-2; D not certain. This CDR3 spans 11 amino acids. CDR1 and CDR2 from the germline V gene are SEHNR and FQNEAQ (reference sequence). V was trimmed by 2 bases and J by 8 bases, leaving 6 bases between them.